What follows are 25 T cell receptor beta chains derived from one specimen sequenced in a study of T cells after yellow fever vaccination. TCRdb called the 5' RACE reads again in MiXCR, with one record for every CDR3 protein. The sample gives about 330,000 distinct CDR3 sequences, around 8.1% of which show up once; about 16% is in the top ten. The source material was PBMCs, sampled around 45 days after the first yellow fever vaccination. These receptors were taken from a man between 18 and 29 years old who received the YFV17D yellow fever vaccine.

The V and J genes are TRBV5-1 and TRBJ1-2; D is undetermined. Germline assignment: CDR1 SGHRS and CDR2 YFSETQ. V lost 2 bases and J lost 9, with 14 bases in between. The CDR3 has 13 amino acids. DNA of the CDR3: TGCGCCAGCAGCTTAGAAGACGCGTATCGCTACACCTTC. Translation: CASSLEDAYRYTF.

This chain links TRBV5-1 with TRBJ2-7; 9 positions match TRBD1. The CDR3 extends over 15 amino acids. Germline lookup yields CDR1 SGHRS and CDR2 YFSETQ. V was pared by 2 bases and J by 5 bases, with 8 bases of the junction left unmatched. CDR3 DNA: TGCGCCAGCAGCTTTAACAGGGGGCTCAACCACGAGCAGTACTTC. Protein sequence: CASSFNRGLNHEQYF.

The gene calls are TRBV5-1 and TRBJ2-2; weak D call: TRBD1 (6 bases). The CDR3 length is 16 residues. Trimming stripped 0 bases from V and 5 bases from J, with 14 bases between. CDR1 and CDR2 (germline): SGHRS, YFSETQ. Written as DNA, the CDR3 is TGCGCCAGCAGCTTGGCCTCAGGGGTTCTAACCGGGGAGCTGTTTTTT. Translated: CASSLASGVLTGELFF.

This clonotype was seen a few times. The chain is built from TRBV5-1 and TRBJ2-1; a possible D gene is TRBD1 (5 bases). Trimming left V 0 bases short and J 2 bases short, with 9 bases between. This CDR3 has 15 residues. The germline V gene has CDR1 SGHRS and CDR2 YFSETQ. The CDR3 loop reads CASSLAPGPYNEQFF. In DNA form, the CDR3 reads TGCGCCAGCAGCTTGGCTCCAGGGCCCTACAATGAGCAGTTCTTC.

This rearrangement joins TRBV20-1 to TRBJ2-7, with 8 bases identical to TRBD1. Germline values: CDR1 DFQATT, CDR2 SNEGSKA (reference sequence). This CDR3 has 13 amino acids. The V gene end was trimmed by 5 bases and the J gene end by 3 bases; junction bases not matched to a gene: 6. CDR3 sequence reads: CSARPGQDYEQYF. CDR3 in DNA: TGCAGTGCTCGCCCGGGACAGGACTACGAGCAGTACTTC.

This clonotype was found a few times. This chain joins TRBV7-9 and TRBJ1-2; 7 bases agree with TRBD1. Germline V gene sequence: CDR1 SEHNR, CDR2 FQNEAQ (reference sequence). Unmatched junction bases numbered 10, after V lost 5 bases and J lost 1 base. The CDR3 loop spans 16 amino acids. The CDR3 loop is CASSPRQGGGNYGYTF. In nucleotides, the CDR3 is TGTGCCAGCAGCCCACGACAGGGAGGGGGTAACTATGGCTACACCTTC.

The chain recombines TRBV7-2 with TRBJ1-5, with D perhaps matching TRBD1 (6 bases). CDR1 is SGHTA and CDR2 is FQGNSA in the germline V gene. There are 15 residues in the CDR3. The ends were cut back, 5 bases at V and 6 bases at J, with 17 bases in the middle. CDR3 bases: TGTGCCAGCAGCGAGGTCGGGGGGGCATTTCAGCCCCAGCATTTT. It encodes CASSEVGGAFQPQHF. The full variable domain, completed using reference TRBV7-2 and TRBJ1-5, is GAGVSQSPSNKVTEKGKDVELRCDPISGHTALYWYRQSLGQGLEFLIYFQGNSAPDKSGLPSDRFSAERTGGSVSTLTIQRTQQEDSAVYLCASSEVGGAFQPQHFGDGTRLSIL.

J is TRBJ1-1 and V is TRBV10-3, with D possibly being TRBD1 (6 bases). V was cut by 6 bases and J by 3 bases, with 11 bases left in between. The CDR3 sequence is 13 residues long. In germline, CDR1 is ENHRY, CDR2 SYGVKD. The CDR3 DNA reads TGTGCCATCAGGAATAGGGGGGACACTGAAGCTTTCTTT. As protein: CAIRNRGDTEAFF.

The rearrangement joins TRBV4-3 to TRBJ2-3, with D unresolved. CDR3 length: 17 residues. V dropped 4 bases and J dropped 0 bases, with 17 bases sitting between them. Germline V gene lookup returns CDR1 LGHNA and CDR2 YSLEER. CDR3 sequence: CASSPSLTQDSTDTQYF. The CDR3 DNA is TGCGCCAGCAGCCCTTCTCTAACGCAGGATAGCACAGATACGCAGTATTTT.

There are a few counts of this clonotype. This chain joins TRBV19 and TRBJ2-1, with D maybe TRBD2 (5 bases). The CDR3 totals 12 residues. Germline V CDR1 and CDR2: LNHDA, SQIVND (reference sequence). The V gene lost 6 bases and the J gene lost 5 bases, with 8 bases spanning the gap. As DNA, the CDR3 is TGTGCCAGTAGCCGAGGGAACAATGAGCAGTTCTTC. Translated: CASSRGNNEQFF.

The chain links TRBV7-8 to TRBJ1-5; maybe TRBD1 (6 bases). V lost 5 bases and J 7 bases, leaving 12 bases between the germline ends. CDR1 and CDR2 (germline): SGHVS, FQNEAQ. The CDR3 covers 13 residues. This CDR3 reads CASSEQGTQPQHF. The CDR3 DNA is TGTGCCAGCAGCGAACAGGGAACGCAGCCCCAGCATTTT.

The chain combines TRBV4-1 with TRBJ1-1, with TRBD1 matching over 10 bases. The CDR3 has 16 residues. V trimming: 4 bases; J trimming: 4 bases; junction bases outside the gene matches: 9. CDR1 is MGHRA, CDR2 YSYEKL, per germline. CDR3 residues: CASSLGTGEWVTEAFF. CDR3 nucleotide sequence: TGCGCCAGCAGCCTCGGGACAGGGGAGTGGGTCACTGAAGCTTTCTTT.

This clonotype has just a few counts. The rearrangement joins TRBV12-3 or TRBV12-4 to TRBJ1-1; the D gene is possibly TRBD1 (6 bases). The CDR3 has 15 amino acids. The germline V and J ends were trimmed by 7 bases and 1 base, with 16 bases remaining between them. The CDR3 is CASTTQETGNTEAFF. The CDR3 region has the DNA TGTGCCAGCACCACGCAAGAGACAGGGAACACTGAAGCTTTCTTT.

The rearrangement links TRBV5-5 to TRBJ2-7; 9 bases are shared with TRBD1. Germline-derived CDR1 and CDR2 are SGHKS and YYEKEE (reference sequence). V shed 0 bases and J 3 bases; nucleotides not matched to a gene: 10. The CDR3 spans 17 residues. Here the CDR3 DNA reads TGTGCCAGCAGCTTGGTGATCCCGGGACAGGGTATCTACGAGCAGTACTTC. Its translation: CASSLVIPGQGIYEQYF.

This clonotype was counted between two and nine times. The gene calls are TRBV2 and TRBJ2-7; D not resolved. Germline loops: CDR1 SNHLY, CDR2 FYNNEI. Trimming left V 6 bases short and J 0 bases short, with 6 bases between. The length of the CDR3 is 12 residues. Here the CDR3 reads CASRTDSYEQYF. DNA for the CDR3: TGTGCCAGCAGGACTGACTCCTACGAGCAGTACTTC.

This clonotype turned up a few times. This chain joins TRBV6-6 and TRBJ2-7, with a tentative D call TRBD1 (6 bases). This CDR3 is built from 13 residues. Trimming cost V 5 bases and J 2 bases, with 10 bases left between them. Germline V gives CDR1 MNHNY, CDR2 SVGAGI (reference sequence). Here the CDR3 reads CASSPGQPYEQYV. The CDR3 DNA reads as TGTGCCAGCAGTCCCGGACAGCCCTACGAGCAGTACGTC.

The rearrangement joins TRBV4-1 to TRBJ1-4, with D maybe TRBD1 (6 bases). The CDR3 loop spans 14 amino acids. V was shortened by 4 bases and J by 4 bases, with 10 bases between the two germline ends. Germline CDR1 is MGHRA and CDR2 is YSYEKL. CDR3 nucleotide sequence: TGCGCCAGCAGCCCCGGACAGCTTAATGAAAAACTGTTTTTT. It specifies CASSPGQLNEKLFF.

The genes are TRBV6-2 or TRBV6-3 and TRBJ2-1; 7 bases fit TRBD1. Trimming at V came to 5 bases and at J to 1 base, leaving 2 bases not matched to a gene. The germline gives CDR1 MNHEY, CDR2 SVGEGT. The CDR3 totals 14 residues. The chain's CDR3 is CASSEGQSYNEQFF. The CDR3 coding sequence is TGTGCCAGCAGTGAGGGACAGTCCTACAATGAGCAGTTCTTC.

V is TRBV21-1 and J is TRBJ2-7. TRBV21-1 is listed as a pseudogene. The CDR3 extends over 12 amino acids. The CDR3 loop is CASSKLGYEQYV. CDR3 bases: TGTGCCAGCAGCAAATTGGGTTACGAGCAGTACGTC.

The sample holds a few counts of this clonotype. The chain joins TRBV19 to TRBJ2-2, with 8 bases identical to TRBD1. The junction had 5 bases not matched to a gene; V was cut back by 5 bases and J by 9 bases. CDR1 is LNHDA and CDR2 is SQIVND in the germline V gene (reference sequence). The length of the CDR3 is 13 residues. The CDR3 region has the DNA TGTGCCAGTAGTGATTCAGGGGGCCGGGAGCTGTTTTTT. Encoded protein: CASSDSGGRELFF.

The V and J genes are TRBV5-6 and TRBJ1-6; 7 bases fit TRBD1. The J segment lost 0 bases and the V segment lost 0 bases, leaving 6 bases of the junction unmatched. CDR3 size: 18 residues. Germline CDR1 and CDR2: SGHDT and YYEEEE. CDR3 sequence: CASSLDRDRSSYNSPLHF. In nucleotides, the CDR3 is TGTGCCAGCAGCTTGGATAGGGACAGAAGCTCCTATAATTCACCCCTCCACTTT.

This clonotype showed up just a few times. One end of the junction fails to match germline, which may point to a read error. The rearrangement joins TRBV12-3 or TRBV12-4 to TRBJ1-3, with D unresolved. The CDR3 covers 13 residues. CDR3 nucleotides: TGTGCCAGCAGCTTAGCAGCAGCGGCCACCATATATTTT. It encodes CASSLAAAATIYF.

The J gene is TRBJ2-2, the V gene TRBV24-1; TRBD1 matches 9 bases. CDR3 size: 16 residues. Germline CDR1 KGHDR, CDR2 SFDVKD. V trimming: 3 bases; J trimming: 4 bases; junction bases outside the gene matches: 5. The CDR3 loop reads CATSDPKQGATGELFF. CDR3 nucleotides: TGTGCCACCAGTGATCCTAAACAGGGGGCCACCGGGGAGCTGTTTTTT.

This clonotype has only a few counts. The CDR3 nucleotides are TGTGCTAGTGGTTTGGTATCACAGGGACTTAACTATGGCTACACCTTC. As protein: CASGLVSQGLNYGYTF. The V call is TRBV12-5, the J call TRBJ1-2; D may be TRBD1 (6 bases). Trimming stripped 0 bases from V and 1 base from J, with 12 bases between. Germline V CDR1 and CDR2: LGHNT, FRNRAP. This CDR3 contains 16 residues.

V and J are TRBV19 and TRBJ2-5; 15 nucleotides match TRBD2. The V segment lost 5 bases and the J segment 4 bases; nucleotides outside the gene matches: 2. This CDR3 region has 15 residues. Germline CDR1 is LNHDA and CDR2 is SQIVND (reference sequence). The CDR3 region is CASSRTSGGGETQYF. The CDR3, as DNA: TGTGCCAGTAGTCGGACTAGCGGGGGGGGAGAGACCCAGTACTTC.